Presented here are 8 T cell receptor beta chains from one specimen sequenced in a study of T cells expressing NK-cell markers. TCRdb processed the 5' RACE reads again and assigns one entry to each CDR3 protein, with no DNA. This sample's table reports roughly 430,000 distinct CDR3 sequences. Specimen: blood T cells: a sorted CD56 or NKG2C T cell subset, CD4+ or CD8+ T cells, or bulk PBMC T cells (not recorded which). The origin of the receptors is a woman between 18 and 69 years old in good health.

The chain uses TRBV7-2 and TRBJ2-5; TCRdb names TRBD1, which stays unverified in the absence of DNA. The CDR3 contains 15 residues. Germline loops: CDR1 SGHTA, CDR2 FQGNSA. CDR3 sequence: CASSPGARGRGTQYF.

The V call is TRBV5-1, the J call TRBJ2-2. The CDR3 is made up of 17 amino acids. CDR1 is SGHRS, CDR2 YFSETQ, per germline. The CDR3 spells CASSLGQGFANTGELFF.

The genes are TRBV2 and TRBJ2-7; TCRdb picks TRBD1, but there is no DNA to check that call. Per germline, CDR1 SNHLY and CDR2 FYNNEI. The CDR3 is 13 residues long. The chain's CDR3 is CARPTGKGDEQYF. The whole variable domain, remainder taken from reference TRBV2 and TRBJ2-7, is EPEVTQTPSHQVTQMGQEVILRCVPISNHLYFYWYRQILGQKVEFLVSFYNNEISEKSEIFDDQFSVERPDGSNFTLKIRSTKLEDSAMYFCARPTGKGDEQYFGPGTRLTVT.

The chain is built from TRBV7-3 and TRBJ2-3; TCRdb names TRBD2, which stays unverified in the absence of DNA. The germline V gene encodes CDR1 SGHTA and CDR2 FQGTGA. The CDR3 is 14 residues long. The CDR3 spells CASSYLAGGNTQYF.

The rearrangement links TRBV19 to TRBJ2-4. Germline V gives CDR1 LNHDA, CDR2 SQIVND (reference sequence). CDR3 size: 15 residues. The CDR3 loop reads CASSPRETAKNIQYF.

The CDR3 sequence is CSVEDRVNEQFF. The chain couples TRBV29-1 to TRBJ2-1; TCRdb indicates TRBD1, and absent DNA this call remains unverified. CDR3 length: 12 amino acids. Germline V gene lookup returns CDR1 SQVTM and CDR2 ANQGSEA.

This chain links TRBV10-3 with TRBJ2-3; TCRdb indicates TRBD2, and absent DNA this call remains unverified. Per germline, CDR1 ENHRY and CDR2 SYGVKD. CDR3 size: 15 residues. CDR3 residues: CAISVGGGPPDTQYF.

This chain connects TRBV12-3 or TRBV12-4 to TRBJ2-5; TCRdb lists TRBD1, though no DNA is available to test this call. This CDR3 spans 13 amino acids. CDR3 residues: CASSFARGETQYF.